These T cell receptor beta chains were read from a single sample in a study of beta chain features in type 1 diabetes. TCRdb's table, derived via immunoSEQ multiplex PCR, lists solely in-frame clones and lacks some. The table lists hundreds of thousands of clones, around 7.6% of them singletons. Input material: central memory CD4+ T cells from blood. Receptors originate from a woman aged 18-35 years in good health. The CDR3 runs from the conserved cysteine through the conserved F or W. The D gene is left open where the match is weak. Only part of the rows carry a size: once, few, many, or a class if the clone is expanded.

j_call | v_call | d_call | clone_size | cdr3_aa | cdr3_nt
TRBJ2-1 | TRBV5-1 | - | few | CASSILEVGSNEQFF | TGCGCCAGCAGTATCTTGGAGGTCGGTTCCAATGAGCAGTTCTTC
TRBJ2-1 | TRBV14 | - | many | CASSQSRNEQFF | TGTGCCAGCAGCCAATCTAGGAATGAGCAGTTCTTC
TRBJ2-1 | TRBV5-6 | - | - | CASSLWTNLYNEQFF | TGTGCCAGCAGCTTGTGGACTAACCTCTACAATGAGCAGTTCTTC
TRBJ2-3 | TRBV7-2 | TRBD2 | - | CASSLTGTSGSTDTQYF | TGTGCCAGCAGCTTAACCGGGACTAGCGGGAGCACAGATACGCAGTATTTT
TRBJ2-7 | TRBV7-2 | - | - | CASSPPARPYEQYF | TGTGCCAGCAGCCCCCCGGCCAGGCCTTACGAGCAGTACTTC
TRBJ2-3 | TRBV19 | - | - | CASSREVSTDTQYF | TGTGCCAGTAGTAGGGAAGTGAGCACAGATACGCAGTATTTT
TRBJ2-5 | TRBV5-6 | - | - | CASSLNAQGGETQYF | TGTGCCAGCAGCTTGAATGCACAGGGGGGGGAGACCCAGTACTTC
TRBJ1-1 | TRBV9 | - | - | CASSIQVNTEAFF | TGTGCCAGCAGCATCCAGGTGAACACTGAAGCTTTCTTT
TRBJ1-1 | TRBV11-2 | - | few | CASSLDAGRTEAFF | TGTGCCAGCAGCTTAGATGCCGGGAGGACTGAAGCTTTCTTT
TRBJ2-1 | TRBV15 | TRBD2 | - | CATSRAGSGSGNEQFF | TGTGCCACCAGCAGAGCTGGTAGCGGGAGTGGGAATGAGCAGTTCTTC
TRBJ2-1 | TRBV4-1 | - | few | CASSQPGQAGNEQFF | TGCGCCAGCAGCCAACCTGGACAGGCGGGAAATGAGCAGTTCTTC
TRBJ1-1 | TRBV19 | - | few | CASSPRGIEAEAFF | TGTGCCAGTAGTCCCAGGGGAATTGAGGCTGAAGCTTTCTTT
TRBJ2-5 | TRBV6-5 | - | few | CASKSRGWETQYF | TGTGCCAGCAAATCCAGGGGTTGGGAGACCCAGTACTTC
TRBJ2-4 | TRBV15 | - | few | CATSRDSYGNIQYF | TGTGCCACCAGCAGAGATAGTTACGGAAACATTCAGTACTTC
TRBJ2-2 | TRBV5-4 | - | few | CASHRDPENTGELFF | TGTGCCAGCCACAGAGACCCAGAAAACACCGGGGAGCTGTTTTTT
TRBJ1-2 | TRBV7-2 | - | - | CASSLLGSGVGYGYTF | TGTGCCAGCAGCTTACTAGGCTCCGGGGTAGGCTATGGCTACACCTTC
TRBJ1-1 | TRBV18 | - | many | CASSPPTGSLNTEAFF | TGTGCCAGCTCACCCCCTACAGGGAGTCTGAACACTGAAGCTTTCTTT
TRBJ2-5 | TRBV5-1 | - | few | CASRRTGPQETQYF | TGCGCCAGCAGAAGAACGGGCCCCCAAGAGACCCAGTACTTC
TRBJ2-3 | TRBV7-6 | TRBD2 | - | CASSTRLAGGDTQYF | TGTGCCAGCAGCACAAGACTAGCGGGAGGAGATACGCAGTATTTT
TRBJ2-7 | TRBV7-8 | - | - | CASSYGQQQYF | TGTGCCAGCAGCTACGGACAGCAGCAGTACTTC
TRBJ2-5 | TRBV29-1 | - | - | CSVDTGRGRQYF | TGCAGCGTCGACACTGGGAGAGGGAGGCAGTACTTC
TRBJ1-4 | TRBV4-3 | - | few | CASSQGVSRNEKLFF | TGCGCCAGCAGCCAAGGGGTCAGCCGTAATGAAAAACTGTTTTTT
TRBJ2-3 | TRBV5-6 | TRBD1 | few | CASSPGQGASTQYF | TGTGCCAGCAGCCCTGGACAGGGGGCGAGTACGCAGTATTTT
TRBJ1-1 | TRBV19 | TRBD1 | few | CASDAGTGNTEAFF | TGTGCCAGTGACGCCGGGACAGGGAACACTGAAGCTTTCTTT
TRBJ2-7 | TRBV6-5 | - | - | CASSLGLAKPREQYF | TGTGCCAGCAGTTTAGGGCTAGCCAAACCCCGGGAGCAGTACTTC
TRBJ1-2 | TRBV7-2 | - | few | CASSLGIGGYTF | TGTGCCAGCAGCTTAGGTATTGGAGGCTACACCTTC
TRBJ2-3 | TRBV19 | - | few | CASNPTNTDTQYF | TGTGCCAGTAACCCGACTAACACAGATACGCAGTATTTT
TRBJ2-6 | TRBV7-9 | - | few | CASSLEPPSVELTF | TGTGCCAGCAGCTTAGAGCCCCCGTCCGTAGAACTGACTTTC
TRBJ2-1 | TRBV5-6 | TRBD1 | few | CASSLEGASYNEQFF | TGTGCCAGCAGCTTGGAGGGGGCCTCCTACAATGAGCAGTTCTTC
TRBJ2-5 | TRBV11-3 | TRBD1 | few | CASSLTTGMGETQYF | TGTGCCAGCAGCCTAACGACAGGGATGGGAGAGACCCAGTACTTC
TRBJ2-7 | TRBV5-1 | TRBD1 | many | CASSLGQGVEEQYF | TGCGCCAGCAGCTTGGGACAGGGTGTGGAGGAGCAGTACTTC
TRBJ1-2 | TRBV5-1 | TRBD1 | - | CASSSGQTTYGYTF | TGCGCCAGCAGCTCGGGACAGACAACTTATGGCTACACCTTC